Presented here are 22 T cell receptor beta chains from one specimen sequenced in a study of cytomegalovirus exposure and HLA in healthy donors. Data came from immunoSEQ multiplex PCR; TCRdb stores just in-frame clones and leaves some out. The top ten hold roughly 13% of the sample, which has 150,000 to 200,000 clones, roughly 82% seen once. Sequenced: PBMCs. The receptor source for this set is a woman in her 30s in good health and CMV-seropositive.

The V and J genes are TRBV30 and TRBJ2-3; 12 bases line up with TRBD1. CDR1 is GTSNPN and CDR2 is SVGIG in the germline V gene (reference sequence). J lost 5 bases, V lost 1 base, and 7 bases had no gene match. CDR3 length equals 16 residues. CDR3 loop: CAWSAGTGGSGDTQYF. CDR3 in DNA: TGTGCCTGGAGTGCCGGGACAGGGGGCTCGGGAGATACGCAGTATTTT. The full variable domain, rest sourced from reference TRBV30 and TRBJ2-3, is SQTIHQWPATLVQPVGSPLSLECTVEGTSNPNLYWYRQAAGRGLQLLFYSVGIGQISSEVPQNLSASRPQDRQFILSSKKLLLSDSGFYLCAWSAGTGGSGDTQYFGPGTRLTVL.

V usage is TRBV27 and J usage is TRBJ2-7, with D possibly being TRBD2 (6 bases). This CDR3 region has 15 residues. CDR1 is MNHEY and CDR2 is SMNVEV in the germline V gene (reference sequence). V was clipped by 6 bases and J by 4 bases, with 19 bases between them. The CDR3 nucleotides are TGTGCCAGCAGCCCCTACGGAGGGGTAGGTTACGAGCAGTACTTC. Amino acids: CASSPYGGVGYEQYF.

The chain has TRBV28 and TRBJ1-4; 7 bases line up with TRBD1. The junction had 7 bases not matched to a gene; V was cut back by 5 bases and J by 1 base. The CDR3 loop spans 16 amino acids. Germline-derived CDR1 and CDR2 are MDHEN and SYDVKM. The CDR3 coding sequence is TGTGCCAGCAGTCCGGACAGGCGACAAACTAATGAAAAACTGTTTTTT. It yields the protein CASSPDRRQTNEKLFF. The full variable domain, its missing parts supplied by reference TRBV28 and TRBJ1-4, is DVKVTQSSRYLVKRTGEKVFLECVQDMDHENMFWYRQDPGLGLRLIYFSYDVKMKEKGDIPEGYSVSREKKERFSLILESASTNQTSMYLCASSPDRRQTNEKLFFGSGTQLSVL.

The CDR3 DNA is TGTGCCAGCAGCTCAACCCGGGGCAGGGGGCCTGATGGCTACACCTTC. The encoded protein is CASSSTRGRGPDGYTF. The J gene is TRBJ1-2, the V gene TRBV28; 8 nucleotides line up with TRBD1. CDR1 and CDR2 from the germline V gene are MDHEN and SYDVKM. The CDR3 runs to 16 residues. Losses at the gene ends were 6 bases for V and 6 bases for J; bases not matched to a gene: 15.

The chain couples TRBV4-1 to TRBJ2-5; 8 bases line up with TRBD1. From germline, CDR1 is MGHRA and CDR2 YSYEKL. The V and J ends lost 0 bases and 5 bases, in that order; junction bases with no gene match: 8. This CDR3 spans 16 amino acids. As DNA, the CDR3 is TGCGCCAGCAGCCAAGATCAACCAGGGGGCGCCGAGACCCAGTACTTC. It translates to CASSQDQPGGAETQYF.

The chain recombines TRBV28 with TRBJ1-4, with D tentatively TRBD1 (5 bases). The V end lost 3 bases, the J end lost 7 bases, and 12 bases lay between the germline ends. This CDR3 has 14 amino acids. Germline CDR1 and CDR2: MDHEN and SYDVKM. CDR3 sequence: CASSFTGLAEKLFF. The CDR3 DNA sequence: TGTGCCAGCAGTTTCACGGGACTGGCTGAAAAACTGTTTTTT.

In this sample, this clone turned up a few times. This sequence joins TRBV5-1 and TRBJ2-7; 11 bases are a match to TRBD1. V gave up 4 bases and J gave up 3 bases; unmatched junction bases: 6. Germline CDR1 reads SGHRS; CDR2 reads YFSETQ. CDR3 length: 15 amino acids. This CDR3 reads CASSPRGQGGYEQYF. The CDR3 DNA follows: TGCGCCAGCAGCCCACGGGGACAGGGGGGCTACGAGCAGTACTTC.

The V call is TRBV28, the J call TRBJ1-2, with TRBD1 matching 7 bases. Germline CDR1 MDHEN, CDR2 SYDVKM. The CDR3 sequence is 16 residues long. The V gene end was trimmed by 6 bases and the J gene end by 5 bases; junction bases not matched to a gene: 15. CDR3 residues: CASSLSTGARGYGYTF. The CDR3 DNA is TGTGCCAGCAGCCTTTCAACAGGGGCCCGGGGGTATGGCTACACCTTC.

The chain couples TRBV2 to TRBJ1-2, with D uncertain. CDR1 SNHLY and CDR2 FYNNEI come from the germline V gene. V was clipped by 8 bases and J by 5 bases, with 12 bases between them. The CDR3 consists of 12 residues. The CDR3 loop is CASGSGTYGYTF. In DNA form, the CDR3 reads TGTGCCAGCGGGTCGGGAACTTATGGCTACACCTTC.

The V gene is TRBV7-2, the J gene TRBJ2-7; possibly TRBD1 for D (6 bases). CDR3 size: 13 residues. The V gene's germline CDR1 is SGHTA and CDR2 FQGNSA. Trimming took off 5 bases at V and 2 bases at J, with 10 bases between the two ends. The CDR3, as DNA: TGTGCCAGCAGCCCAAGGACAGCCTACGAGCAGTACTTC. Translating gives CASSPRTAYEQYF.

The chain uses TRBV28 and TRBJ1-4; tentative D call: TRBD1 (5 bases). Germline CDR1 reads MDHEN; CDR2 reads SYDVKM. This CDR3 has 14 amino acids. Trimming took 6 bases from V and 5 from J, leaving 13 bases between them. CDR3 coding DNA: TGTGCCAGCAGCGACAGCTTGGGAAATGAAAAACTGTTTTTT. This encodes CASSDSLGNEKLFF.

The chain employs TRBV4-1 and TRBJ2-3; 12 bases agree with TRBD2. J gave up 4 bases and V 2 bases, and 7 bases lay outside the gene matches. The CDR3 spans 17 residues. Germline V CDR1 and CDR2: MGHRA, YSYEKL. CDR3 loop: CASSQPTTSGSSDTQYF. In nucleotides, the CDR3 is TGCGCCAGCAGCCAACCCACGACTAGCGGGAGCTCAGATACGCAGTATTTT.

CDR3 nucleotide sequence: TGCAGCGTTGAAGATCATCGTAGAAGTAACAATGAGCAGTTCTTC. Translation gives CSVEDHRRSNNEQFF. The chain joins TRBV29-1 to TRBJ2-1; D remains ambiguous. CDR1 and CDR2 (germline): SQVTM, ANQGSEA. V shed 0 bases and J shed 5 bases, with 14 bases lying between them. CDR3 length equals 15 residues.

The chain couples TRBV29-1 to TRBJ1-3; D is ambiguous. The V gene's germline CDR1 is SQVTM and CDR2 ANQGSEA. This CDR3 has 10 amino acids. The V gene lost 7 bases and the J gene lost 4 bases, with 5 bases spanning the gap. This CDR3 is CSGVGNTIYF. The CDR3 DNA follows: TGCAGCGGAGTAGGAAACACCATATATTTT.

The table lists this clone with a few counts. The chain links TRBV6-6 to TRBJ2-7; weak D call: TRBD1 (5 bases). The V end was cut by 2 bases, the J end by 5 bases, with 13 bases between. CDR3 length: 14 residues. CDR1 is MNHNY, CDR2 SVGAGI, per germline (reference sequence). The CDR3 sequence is CASSYRQGFNEQYF. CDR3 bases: TGTGCCAGCAGTTACCGGCAGGGTTTCAACGAGCAGTACTTC.

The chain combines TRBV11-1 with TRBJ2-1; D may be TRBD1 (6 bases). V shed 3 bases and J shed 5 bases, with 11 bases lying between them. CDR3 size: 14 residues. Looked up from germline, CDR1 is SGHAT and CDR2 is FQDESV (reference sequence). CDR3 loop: CASSLGDTHNEQFF. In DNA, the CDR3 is TGTGCCAGCAGCTTGGGGGACACCCACAATGAGCAGTTCTTC. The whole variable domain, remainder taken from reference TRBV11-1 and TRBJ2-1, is EAEVAQSPRYKITEKSQAVAFWCDPISGHATLYWYRQILGQGPELLVQFQDESVVDDSQLPKDRFSAERLKGVDSTLKIQPAELGDSAMYLCASSLGDTHNEQFFGPGTRLTVL.

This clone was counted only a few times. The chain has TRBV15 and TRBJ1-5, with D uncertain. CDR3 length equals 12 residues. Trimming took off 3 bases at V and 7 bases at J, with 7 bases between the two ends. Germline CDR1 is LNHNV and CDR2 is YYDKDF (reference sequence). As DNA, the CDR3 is TGTGCCACCAGCAGGGCACAGCAGCCCCAGCATTTT. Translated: CATSRAQQPQHF.

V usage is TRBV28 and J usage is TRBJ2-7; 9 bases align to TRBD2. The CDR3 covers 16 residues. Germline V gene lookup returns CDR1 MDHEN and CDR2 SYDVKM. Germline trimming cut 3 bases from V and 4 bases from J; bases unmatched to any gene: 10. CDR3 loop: CASSLPTSGLVYEQYF. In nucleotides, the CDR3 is TGTGCCAGCAGTTTGCCCACTAGCGGGTTGGTGTACGAGCAGTACTTC.

As DNA, the CDR3 is TGTGCCAGCGGACTGGGCACAGATACGCAGTATTTT. Translation gives CASGLGTDTQYF. The chain uses TRBV6-6 and TRBJ2-3; D is perhaps TRBD2 (5 bases). Germline CDR1 and CDR2: MNHNY and SVGAGI (reference sequence). Trimming pared 8 bases from V and 1 base from J, leaving 7 bases between. The CDR3 has 12 residues.

CDR3 sequence reads: CASSQDYTGELFF. DNA for the CDR3: TGTGCCAGCAGCCAGGATTACACCGGGGAGCTGTTTTTT. V and J are TRBV27 and TRBJ2-2; D is unclear. The germline V gene encodes CDR1 MNHEY and CDR2 SMNVEV (reference sequence). V was cut by 6 bases and J by 3 bases, with 8 bases left in between. The CDR3 extends over 13 amino acids.

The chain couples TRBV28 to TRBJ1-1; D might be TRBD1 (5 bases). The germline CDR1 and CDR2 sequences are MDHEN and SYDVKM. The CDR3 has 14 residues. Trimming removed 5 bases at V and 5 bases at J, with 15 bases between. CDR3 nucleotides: TGTGCCAGCAGTCCGTCGGGGGGGTGGACTGAAGCTTTCTTT. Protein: CASSPSGGWTEAFF.

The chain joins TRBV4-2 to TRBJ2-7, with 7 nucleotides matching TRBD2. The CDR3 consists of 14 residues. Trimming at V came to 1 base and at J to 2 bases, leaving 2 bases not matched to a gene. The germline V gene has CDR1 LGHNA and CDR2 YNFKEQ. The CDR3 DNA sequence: TGTGCCAGCAGCCAAGTACTAGCGCCCTACGAGCAGTACTTC. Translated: CASSQVLAPYEQYF.